One T cell receptor (beta chain) is described in this entry. The ends were cut back, 4 bases at V and 1 base at J, with 15 bases in the middle. In germline, CDR1 is SGHRS, CDR2 YFSETQ. The CDR3 length is 16 residues. Profiling relied on immunoSEQ multiplex PCR, and the TCRdb table lists in-frame clones only, not all of them. This table holds around 260,000 clones, about 80% found once. Seattle researchers signed up patients amid active infection and tracked them longitudinally. This entry belongs to a study of blood T cell repertoires in COVID-19. Whole-study context: Acute-phase and convalescent COVID-19 samples originated in the United States, Italy and Spain. The cDNA or gDNA used as material had been derived from T cells, B-cell-depleted T cells, or PBMCs.

The sequencing sample was made of peripheral blood. This TCR was sampled from a person in their 70s with COVID-19, enrolled during active disease. The chain carries TRBV5-1 and TRBJ2-1; possible D gene TRBD1, 6 bases. CDR3 bases: TGCGCCAGCAGCGCCACCCAGGGGAAGTCCTACAATGAGCAGTTCTTC. Protein: CASSATQGKSYNEQFF.